Following are 13 T cell receptor beta chains from one sample sequenced in a study of CD8 T cells in Susac syndrome. RNA amounts of roughly 0.5 to 1 ug underwent reverse transcription with random hexamers. MiXCR, applied by TCRdb to the immunoSEQ multiplex PCR reads, yields one record per CDR3 protein. The data show approximately 170,000 distinct CDR3 sequences, with roughly nine tenths seen just once and around 0.08% held by the top ten. Sequencing used CD4+ T cells from PBMCs. The receptors originated from a human donor in good health.

This chain joins TRBV2 and TRBJ2-5; D is undetermined. From germline, CDR1 is SNHLY and CDR2 FYNNEI. This CDR3 has 14 residues. V lost 2 bases, J lost 5 bases, and 12 bases lay in between. The CDR3 here is CASSERFLYETQYF. The CDR3, as DNA: TGTGCCAGCAGTGAACGGTTTCTCTATGAGACCCAGTACTTC. The full variable domain, its missing parts supplied by reference TRBV2 and TRBJ2-5, is EPEVTQTPSHQVTQMGQEVILRCVPISNHLYFYWYRQILGQKVEFLVSFYNNEISEKSEIFDDQFSVERPDGSNFTLKIRSTKLEDSAMYFCASSERFLYETQYFGPGTRLLVL.

The genes are TRBV5-1 and TRBJ2-2; weak D call: TRBD2 (7 bases). In germline, CDR1 is SGHRS, CDR2 YFSETQ. The CDR3 extends over 15 amino acids. V was cut by 6 bases and J by 2 bases, with 14 bases left in between. This CDR3 is CASTYGGPNTGELFF. In DNA form, the CDR3 reads TGCGCCAGCACCTACGGGGGGCCAAACACCGGGGAGCTGTTTTTT.

The CDR3 is CASSATTVGTEAFF. Written as DNA, the CDR3 is TGCGCCAGCAGCGCGACAACCGTTGGCACTGAAGCTTTCTTT. This sequence joins TRBV5-1 and TRBJ1-1; no reliable D call. V was trimmed by 4 bases and J by 4 bases, leaving 14 bases between them. CDR1 and CDR2 from the germline V gene are SGHRS and YFSETQ. The CDR3 loop spans 14 amino acids. Complete variable domain (other parts from reference TRBV5-1 and TRBJ1-1): KAGVTQTPRYLIKTRGQQVTLSCSPISGHRSVSWYQQTPGQGLQFLFEYFSETQRNKGNFPGRFSGRQFSNSRSEMNVSTLELGDSALYLCASSATTVGTEAFFGQGTRLTVV.

The CDR3 region has the DNA TGCAGCGTTGTTAGGGGCCAAGAGACCCAGTACTTC. It encodes CSVVRGQETQYF. The chain recombines TRBV29-1 with TRBJ2-5; possible D gene TRBD1, 5 bases. The CDR3 totals 12 residues. CDR1 SQVTM and CDR2 ANQGSEA come from the germline V gene. Trimming took off 4 bases at V and 1 base at J, with 7 bases between the two ends.

The genes are TRBV29-1 and TRBJ1-1; TRBD1 matches 8 bases. The CDR3 loop spans 12 amino acids. Germline CDR1 is SQVTM and CDR2 is ANQGSEA. J was trimmed by 5 bases and V by 7 bases; bases with no gene match: 6. CDR3 nucleotides: TGCAGCGGTGACAGGGGAGGGACTGAAGCTTTCTTT. The encoded protein is CSGDRGGTEAFF.

This chain links TRBV7-2 with TRBJ2-1; D is unclear. This CDR3 is 12 amino acids long. The V end lost 5 bases, the J end lost 10 bases, and 12 bases lay between the germline ends. The V gene's germline CDR1 is SGHTA and CDR2 FQGNSA. Written as DNA, the CDR3 is TGTGCCAGCAGCCCTGTCCTATACGAGCAGTTCTTC. This codes for CASSPVLYEQFF.

This chain uses TRBV29-1 with TRBJ2-7, with TRBD1 matching over 7 bases. The germline CDR1 and CDR2 sequences are SQVTM and ANQGSEA. This CDR3 contains 15 residues. Unmatched junction bases numbered 16, after V lost 6 bases and J lost 5 bases. CDR3 in DNA: TGCAGCGTCCTCAGACAGGGTGTTTCTCGGGACGAGCAGTACTTC. Amino acid sequence: CSVLRQGVSRDEQYF.

The V call is TRBV11-1, the J call TRBJ2-1; TRBD1 matches at 9 bases. J gave up 8 bases and V 2 bases, and 4 bases lay outside the gene matches. Germline V CDR1 and CDR2: SGHAT, FQDESV (reference sequence). This CDR3 has 14 amino acids. The CDR3 loop is CASSLQQGADEQFF. CDR3 sequence (DNA): TGTGCCAGCAGCTTACAACAGGGGGCCGATGAGCAGTTCTTC.

In DNA, the CDR3 is TGCAGTGCCGATGGACAGATCTCCTACAATGAGCAGTTCTTC. Its translation: CSADGQISYNEQFF. This chain joins TRBV20-1 and TRBJ2-1; tentative D call: TRBD1 (6 bases). Germline CDR1 DFQATT, CDR2 SNEGSKA (reference sequence). The V end lost 6 bases, the J end lost 0 bases, and 12 bases lay between the germline ends. The CDR3 has 14 amino acids.

The gene calls are TRBV3-1 and TRBJ1-1; a possible D gene is TRBD1 (5 bases). V lost 3 bases and J lost 4, with 15 bases in between. This CDR3 spans 15 amino acids. Germline V gene sequence: CDR1 LGHDT, CDR2 YNNKEL (reference sequence). CDR3 in amino acids: CASSQAGNVGTEAFF. DNA for the CDR3: TGTGCCAGCAGCCAGGCAGGGAATGTGGGCACTGAAGCTTTCTTT.

V is TRBV5-1 and J is TRBJ1-1; D remains ambiguous. V was pared by 4 bases and J by 1 base, with 11 bases between. The CDR3 is made up of 14 amino acids. In germline, CDR1 is SGHRS, CDR2 YFSETQ. The CDR3 region has the DNA TGCGCCAGCAGCCCAGCATTGCGGAACACTGAAGCTTTCTTT. Translated: CASSPALRNTEAFF.

The V and J genes are TRBV3-1 and TRBJ2-4; tentative D call: TRBD2 (7 bases). Trimming removed 5 bases from V and 7 bases from J, with 15 bases in between. Germline CDR1 is LGHDT and CDR2 is YNNKEL (reference sequence). The CDR3 covers 14 residues. The CDR3 region is CASSVGGGGNIQYF. The CDR3 coding sequence is TGTGCCAGCAGCGTAGGGGGGGGCGGGAACATTCAGTACTTC.

The chain joins TRBV2 to TRBJ2-2, with TRBD2 as a possible D gene (5 bases). V lost 8 bases to trimming and J lost 10 bases, with 23 bases between them. The germline V gene has CDR1 SNHLY and CDR2 FYNNEI. This CDR3 has 15 amino acids. The CDR3 DNA sequence: TGTGCCAGCGGTCAGAGCAGACATGGACTCGAGGAGCTGTTTTTT. It is translated as CASGQSRHGLEELFF.